These 17 T cell receptor beta chains were all obtained from the same sample, sequenced in a study of blood T cell repertoires in COVID-19 (dated by TCRdb to between 2020 and 2021). Library creation used the immunoSEQ multiplex PCR assay. TCRdb took this table from immuneACCESS and kept in-frame rearrangements with V and J called. Such tables lack part of the clones; where checked against another copy, unresolved V genes explain under half of the gap, and the rest is unexplained. The sample table contains around 120,000 clones; only one count was recorded for 69% of them. The ten largest make up 5% to 6.5% of the sample. The source material was peripheral blood. The receptors originated from a man older than 75 with acute or convalescent COVID-19.

The rearrangement joins TRBV6-5 to TRBJ2-1; D unclear. Germline V gene lookup returns CDR1 MNHEY and CDR2 SVGAGI. Trimming pared 6 bases from V and 7 bases from J, leaving 10 bases between. This CDR3 has 12 amino acids. CDR3 coding DNA: TGTGCCAGCAGAAGAGGCGGTAATGAGCAGTTCTTC. Residues: CASRRGGNEQFF.

J is TRBJ2-3 and V is TRBV7-9; TRBD2 aligns across 10 bases. The CDR3 is 17 residues long. Germline CDR1 and CDR2: SEHNR and FQNEAQ (reference sequence). V shed 4 bases, J shed 2 bases, and the junction held 9 bases outside the gene matches. The CDR3 here is CASSSRTSGRYTDTQYF. The CDR3 nucleotides are TGTGCCAGCAGCTCTAGGACTAGCGGACGCTACACAGATACGCAGTATTTT.

This clone appeared a few times. The chain is built from TRBV5-1 and TRBJ1-1; TRBD1 is a possible D gene (5 bases). The length of the CDR3 is 14 residues. Per germline, CDR1 SGHRS and CDR2 YFSETQ. The germline V and J ends were trimmed by 2 bases and 3 bases, with 11 bases remaining between them. CDR3 coding DNA: TGCGCCAGCAGCTTCGGGGGAGGTTACACTGAAGCTTTCTTT. Amino acids: CASSFGGGYTEAFF.

The V gene is TRBV6-6, the J gene TRBJ1-2; D possibly corresponds to TRBD1 (6 bases). The CDR3 is 15 residues long. Germline V gene sequence: CDR1 MNHNY, CDR2 SVGAGI (reference sequence). V shed 4 bases and J shed 3 bases, with 15 bases lying between them. The CDR3 DNA is TGTGCCAGCAGTTCCCAACCGGGACAAGACTATGGCTACACCTTC. Amino acids: CASSSQPGQDYGYTF.

The chain uses TRBV28 and TRBJ2-7; TRBD1 might be the D (6 bases). The CDR3 spans 14 residues. CDR1 is MDHEN, CDR2 SYDVKM, per germline. V shed 3 bases and J shed 3 bases, with 12 bases lying between them. CDR3 in DNA: TGTGCCAGCAGTTTTGGGACAAGCGGCTACGAGCAGTACTTC. This sequence encodes CASSFGTSGYEQYF.

DNA of the CDR3: TGTGCCAGCAAACTTTCCGCGAGAGATTCACCCCTCCACTTT. Protein product: CASKLSARDSPLHF. The V and J genes are TRBV2 and TRBJ1-6; no reliable D call. Germline CDR1 SNHLY, CDR2 FYNNEI. The CDR3 consists of 14 residues. Deletions cut 7 bases from V and 8 bases from J, with 15 bases between.

This chain uses TRBV19 with TRBJ2-1; TRBD1 matches 8 bases. The CDR3 extends over 14 amino acids. Germline CDR1 reads LNHDA; CDR2 reads SQIVND (reference sequence). The V gene end was trimmed by 7 bases and the J gene end by 10 bases; junction bases not matched to a gene: 12. CDR3: CASKSGQGLGEQFF. The CDR3 DNA reads TGTGCCAGTAAATCCGGACAGGGTTTGGGGGAGCAGTTCTTC.

The gene calls are TRBV15 and TRBJ2-4; D possibly corresponds to TRBD1 (6 bases). The V end was cut by 5 bases, the J end by 3 bases, with 17 bases between. The CDR3 totals 16 residues. Germline V gene sequence: CDR1 LNHNV, CDR2 YYDKDF (reference sequence). CDR3 sequence: CATSDLTGLGKNIQYF. As DNA, the CDR3 is TGTGCCACCAGCGACCTTACAGGGCTTGGCAAAAACATTCAGTACTTC.

The rearrangement joins TRBV28 to TRBJ1-5, with TRBD1 identical over 9 bases. The CDR3 runs to 14 residues. The J segment lost 5 bases and the V segment lost 6 bases, leaving 5 bases of the junction unmatched. Germline loops: CDR1 MDHEN, CDR2 SYDVKM. CDR3 coding DNA: TGTGCCAGCAGGCCCGGGACAGGGCATCAGCCCCAGCATTTT. It yields the protein CASRPGTGHQPQHF.

The DNA of the CDR3 is TGTGCCATCTTGGACAAGGGAGGACTCGAGCAGTACTTC. Translated: CAILDKGGLEQYF. The chain couples TRBV10-3 to TRBJ2-7, with D tentatively TRBD2 (6 bases). The CDR3 spans 13 residues. The germline V gene has CDR1 ENHRY and CDR2 SYGVKD. V lost 8 bases and J 6 bases, leaving 17 bases between the germline ends.

V is TRBV28 and J is TRBJ1-2; TRBD1 agrees at 7 bases. The germline gives CDR1 MDHEN, CDR2 SYDVKM. CDR3 length equals 12 residues. The V segment lost 11 bases and the J segment 4 bases; nucleotides outside the gene matches: 7. The CDR3 region is CAVGGQLYGYTF. DNA of the CDR3: TGTGCCGTGGGGGGACAGCTCTATGGCTACACCTTC.

This clone was detected a few times. The DNA of the CDR3 is TGTGCCAGCAGTGAAGGCGGTAACTATGGCTACACCTTC. It codes for CASSEGGNYGYTF. The chain links TRBV6-4 to TRBJ1-2; D not resolved. CDR3 length equals 13 residues. V lost 3 bases and J 1 base, leaving 6 bases between the germline ends. CDR1 and CDR2 (germline): MRHNA, SNTAGT.

Points on this clone: Since a much larger clone is just one base distant, this may be a read error. CDR3 in amino acids: CASSVRLGSYEQYF. The CDR3 nucleotides read TGTGCCAGCAGCGTCCGACTAGGCTCCTACGAGCAGTACTTC. The rearrangement uses TRBV7-2 and TRBJ2-7, with D possibly matching TRBD2 (6 bases). The CDR3 has 14 amino acids. Germline CDR1 and CDR2: SGHTA and FQGNSA. V dropped 5 bases and J dropped 0 bases, with 11 bases sitting between them.

The rearrangement uses TRBV7-8 and TRBJ2-2; D is uncertain. The germline gives CDR1 SGHVS, CDR2 FQNEAQ. V shed 0 bases and J shed 4 bases, with 3 bases lying between them. This CDR3 spans 13 amino acids. The CDR3 DNA follows: TGTGCCAGCAGCTTAGCGCGCACCGGGGAGCTGTTTTTT. This encodes CASSLARTGELFF.

The chain joins TRBV19 to TRBJ2-7; possible D gene TRBD2, 5 bases. Trimming left V 8 bases short and J 2 bases short, with 16 bases between. Germline V lookup: CDR1 LNHDA, CDR2 SQIVND (reference sequence). The CDR3 length is 14 residues. CDR3 sequence reads: CASGGPDDTYEQYF. CDR3 sequence (DNA): TGTGCCAGTGGCGGGCCGGACGATACCTACGAGCAGTACTTC.

The rearrangement uses TRBV28 and TRBJ1-1; tentative D call: TRBD1 (5 bases). V lost 5 bases, J lost 5 bases, and 21 bases lay in between. The CDR3 totals 16 residues. Germline V CDR1 and CDR2: MDHEN, SYDVKM. CDR3 bases: TGTGCCAGCAGTCGGCGGGGGGGTATCGTAAAGACTGAAGCTTTCTTT. It yields the protein CASSRRGGIVKTEAFF.

The rearrangement joins TRBV7-2 to TRBJ2-2; D may be TRBD2 (5 bases). The V and J ends lost 0 bases and 7 bases respectively, with 9 bases between them. The CDR3 loop spans 14 amino acids. Germline loops: CDR1 SGHTA, CDR2 FQGNSA. CDR3 sequence reads: CASSLARRNGELFF. For the CDR3, the DNA is TGTGCCAGCAGCTTAGCCCGGAGGAACGGGGAGCTGTTTTTT.